The 16 T cell receptor beta chains reported below all come from one sample, sequenced in a study of blood T cell repertoires in COVID-19. The data were produced by immunoSEQ multiplex PCR, yet TCRdb's version contains in-frame clones alone and is incomplete. The top ten clones hold 8% to 10% of a sample with 250,000 to 300,000 clones, roughly 91% of them seen once. The sample taken for sequencing was PBMCs or T cells enriched from blood (not recorded which). Source of these receptors: a man aged 35-49 years who had recovered from COVID-19.

The chain joins TRBV2 to TRBJ2-3; 7 bases match TRBD2. The CDR3 totals 15 residues. The germline gives CDR1 SNHLY, CDR2 FYNNEI. After removal of 6 bases from V and 2 bases from J, the junction contained 8 bases not matched to a gene. CDR3 coding DNA: TGTGCCAGCAGCGAACTAGCGACCGACACAGATACGCAGTATTTT. Protein: CASSELATDTDTQYF.

This clone was found once. This chain connects TRBV12-3 or TRBV12-4 to TRBJ1-4; no clear D. The CDR3 runs to 11 residues. Trimming left V 2 bases short and J 8 bases short, with 3 bases between. CDR3 in amino acids: CASSLLEKLFF. In DNA, the CDR3 is TGTGCCAGCAGTTTATTAGAAAAACTGTTTTTT.

This clone came up a few times. The chain recombines TRBV11-3 with TRBJ1-2; a possible D gene is TRBD1 (6 bases). The germline V and J ends were trimmed by 1 base and 4 bases, with 16 bases remaining between them. This CDR3 has 16 amino acids. Germline V gene lookup returns CDR1 SGHNT and CDR2 YENEEA. CDR3 DNA sequence: TGTGCCAGCAGCTTAGGCGGCAGGGGATCGGCCTATGGCTACACCTTC. Encoded protein: CASSLGGRGSAYGYTF.

The chain employs TRBV9 and TRBJ2-2; D remains ambiguous. V gave up 1 base and J gave up 7 bases, with 5 bases separating them. This CDR3 comprises 12 residues. Germline CDR1 SGDLS, CDR2 YYNGEE. The DNA of the CDR3 is TGTGCCAGCAGCGTATTCGGCGGGGAGCTGTTTTTT. Its protein is CASSVFGGELFF. The full variable domain, completed using reference TRBV9 and TRBJ2-2, is DSGVTQTPKHLITATGQRVTLRCSPRSGDLSVYWYQQSLDQGLQFLIQYYNGEERAKGNILERFSAQQFPDLHSELNLSSLELGDSALYFCASSVFGGELFFGEGSRLTVL.

The rearrangement joins TRBV6-2 or TRBV6-3 to TRBJ1-5; maybe TRBD1 (5 bases). The ends were cut back, 2 bases at V and 5 bases at J, with 16 bases in the middle. Germline V lookup: CDR1 MNHEY, CDR2 SVGEGT. This CDR3 contains 16 residues. This chain's CDR3 is CASSYGTPRGDQPQHF. The CDR3 bases are TGTGCCAGCAGTTACGGTACTCCCCGGGGGGATCAGCCCCAGCATTTT.

The chain carries TRBV7-2 and TRBJ2-2; 10 positions match TRBD2. There are 15 residues in the CDR3. The trim removed 5 bases at V and 5 bases at J, leaving 5 bases unmatched. Germline assignment: CDR1 SGHTA and CDR2 FQGNSA. In DNA, the CDR3 is TGTGCCAGCAGCAGCCAGGGACTAGCGACCGGGGAGCTGTTTTTT. Its translation: CASSSQGLATGELFF.

The rearrangement uses TRBV5-6 and TRBJ1-2, with D unresolved. Trimming stripped 2 bases from V and 6 bases from J, with 11 bases between. CDR1 and CDR2 from the germline V gene are SGHDT and YYEEEE. This CDR3 is built from 13 residues. The CDR3 region has the DNA TGTGCCAGCAGCTTCATGGAGGGCCATGGCTACACCTTC. Translated: CASSFMEGHGYTF.

The chain joins TRBV11-2 to TRBJ2-5; 12 bases fit TRBD2. V was pared by 0 bases and J by 5 bases, with 10 bases of the junction left unmatched. This CDR3 is built from 18 residues. In germline, CDR1 is SGHAT, CDR2 FQNNGV. CDR3 loop: CASSLDGLAGLPGETQYF. In nucleotides, the CDR3 is TGTGCCAGCAGCTTAGACGGACTAGCGGGGTTACCGGGGGAGACCCAGTACTTC.

CDR3 residues: CSVDDTLPGVTEAFF. CDR3 coding DNA: TGCAGCGTTGATGACACCCTCCCAGGGGTCACTGAAGCTTTCTTT. The chain has TRBV29-1 and TRBJ1-1, with D possibly TRBD1 on 6 matching bases. V gave up 3 bases and J gave up 4 bases, with 18 bases separating them. Germline loops: CDR1 SQVTM, CDR2 ANQGSEA. The CDR3 is 15 residues long.

V gene TRBV11-2 combines with J gene TRBJ2-5; 7 bases line up with TRBD1. The CDR3 has 16 residues. Germline assignment: CDR1 SGHAT and CDR2 FQNNGV. The trim removed 1 base at V and 0 bases at J, leaving 5 bases unmatched. Here the CDR3 reads CASSLVDRLYQETQYF. The CDR3, as DNA: TGTGCCAGCAGCTTAGTGGACAGGTTATACCAAGAGACCCAGTACTTC.

V and J are TRBV11-2 and TRBJ2-1, with TRBD2 as a possible D gene (6 bases). The V end lost 7 bases, the J end lost 9 bases, and 19 bases lay between the germline ends. Germline V gene lookup returns CDR1 SGHAT and CDR2 FQNNGV. The CDR3 length is 14 residues. In DNA form, the CDR3 reads TGTGCCAGCAAACAAGTCAAGGGGAGGAGTGAGCAGTTCTTC. Translated: CASKQVKGRSEQFF.

The chain employs TRBV12-3 or TRBV12-4 and TRBJ1-1; the match to TRBD1 covers 8 bases. V trimming: 5 bases; J trimming: 5 bases; junction bases outside the gene matches: 4. This CDR3 comprises 13 residues. The CDR3 loop is CASSGTGGTEAFF. CDR3 nucleotides: TGTGCCAGCAGTGGTACAGGGGGTACTGAAGCTTTCTTT.

The V and J genes are TRBV7-8 and TRBJ2-7; the D is unclear. CDR3 size: 20 residues. Trimming left V 1 base short and J 4 bases short, with 29 bases between. Looked up from germline, CDR1 is SGHVS and CDR2 is FQNEAQ. The CDR3 DNA is TGTGCCAGCAGCTTAGTTCGGGTTATGCTTTTCAAGCGCCCACCTTACGAGCAGTACTTC. Translating it yields CASSLVRVMLFKRPPYEQYF.

The chain links TRBV7-3 to TRBJ2-6, with D unclear. CDR1 is SGHTA and CDR2 is FQGTGA in the germline V gene. V was shortened by 4 bases and J by 0 bases, with 10 bases between the two germline ends. The CDR3 loop spans 16 amino acids. CDR3 in amino acids: CASSYSPNSGANVLTF. The DNA of the CDR3 is TGTGCCAGCAGCTACTCTCCTAACTCTGGGGCCAACGTCCTGACTTTC.

This rearrangement joins TRBV12-5 to TRBJ1-3; TRBD1 aligns across 9 bases. CDR1 LGHNT and CDR2 FRNRAP come from the germline V gene. The V and J ends lost 1 base and 0 bases, in that order; junction bases with no gene match: 7. The CDR3 has 18 residues. In nucleotides, the CDR3 is TGTGCTAGTGGTTTGGCAACGGGACAGGGCCTCTCTGGAAACACCATATATTTT. Its translation is CASGLATGQGLSGNTIYF.

The chain has TRBV6-5 and TRBJ2-5; weak D call: TRBD2 (6 bases). Germline loops: CDR1 MNHEY, CDR2 SVGAGI. The CDR3 is made up of 14 amino acids. V lost 6 bases and J 5 bases, leaving 16 bases between the germline ends. In nucleotides, the CDR3 is TGTGCCAGCAGATATGCCGGGAGTTATGAGACCCAGTACTTC. Its translation is CASRYAGSYETQYF.